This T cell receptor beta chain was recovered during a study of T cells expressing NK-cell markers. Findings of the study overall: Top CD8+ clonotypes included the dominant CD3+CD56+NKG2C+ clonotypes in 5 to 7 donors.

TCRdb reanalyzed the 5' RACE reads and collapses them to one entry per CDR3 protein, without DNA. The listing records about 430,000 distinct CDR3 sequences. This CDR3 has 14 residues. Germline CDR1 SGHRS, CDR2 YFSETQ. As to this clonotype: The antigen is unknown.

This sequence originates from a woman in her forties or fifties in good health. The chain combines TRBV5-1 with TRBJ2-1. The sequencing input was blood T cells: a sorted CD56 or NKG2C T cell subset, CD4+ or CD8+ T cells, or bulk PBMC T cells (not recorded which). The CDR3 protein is CASSMDGAYNEQFF.